This T cell receptor (beta chain) stems from a study of vaccination and CD4 T cells after COVID-19. For the study at large: SARS-CoV-2, HCoV-NL63, HCoV-OC43 and HCoV-229E supplied the overlapping spike peptides used to stimulate cells.

With the Oncomine TCR Beta short-read assay, DNA from cultured CD4+ T cells was sequenced. A single record per CDR3 protein comes from TCRdb applying MiXCR to the PCR reads. The sample contains about 15,000 distinct CDR3 sequences, roughly 51% of which appear only once. This CDR3 is 16 amino acids long. The sample's treatment: approximately nine-day PBMC culture with coronavirus spike peptide pools or control peptides (ViraFEST assay). Under the ViraFEST approach, antigen-specific T cells were expanded with peptide pools and TCRs subsequently sequenced. As concerns this clonotype: No antigen is known for it.

Sequencing input: CD4+ T cells from blood, cultured in vitro. The chain joins TRBV21-1 to TRBJ1-3; TRBD1, the table's D call, was not compared with the DNA. TRBV21-1 has pseudogene status. The clonotype was recovered from a human donor who had recovered from COVID-19. Written as DNA, the CDR3 is TGTGCCAGCAGCAAAGGTGGGGGGGTTGATGGAAACACCATATATTTT. Its protein is CASSKGGGVDGNTIYF.